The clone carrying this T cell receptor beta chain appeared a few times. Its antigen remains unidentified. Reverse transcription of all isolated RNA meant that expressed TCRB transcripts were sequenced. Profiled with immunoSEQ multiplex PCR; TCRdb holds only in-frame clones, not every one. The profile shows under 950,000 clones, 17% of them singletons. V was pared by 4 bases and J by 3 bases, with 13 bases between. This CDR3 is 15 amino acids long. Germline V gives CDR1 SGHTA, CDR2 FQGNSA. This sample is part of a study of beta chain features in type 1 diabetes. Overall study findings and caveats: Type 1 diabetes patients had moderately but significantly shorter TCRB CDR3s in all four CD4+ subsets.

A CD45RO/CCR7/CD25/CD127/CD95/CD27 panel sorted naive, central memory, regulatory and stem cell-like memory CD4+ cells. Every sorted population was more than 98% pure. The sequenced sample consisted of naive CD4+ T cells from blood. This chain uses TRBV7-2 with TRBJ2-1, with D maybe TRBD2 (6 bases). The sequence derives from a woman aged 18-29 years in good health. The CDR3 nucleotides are TGTGCCAGCAGCTATGGGGCGGGGATCTACAATGAGCAGTTCTTC. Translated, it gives CASSYGAGIYNEQFF.